The 18 T cell receptor beta chains presented below share a single source sample, sequenced in a study of blood T cell repertoires in COVID-19. Here immunoSEQ multiplex PCR was the method, and the copy in TCRdb shows in-frame clones only, minus some. The repertoire holds over 55,000 clones, with roughly 80% as singletons. The sample consisted of PBMCs or T cells enriched from blood (not recorded which). The receptor source for this set is a woman between 35 and 50 years old with acute COVID-19.

The chain joins TRBV6-5 to TRBJ2-7, with D perhaps matching TRBD1 (7 bases). The CDR3 is made up of 15 amino acids. Germline V gives CDR1 MNHEY, CDR2 SVGAGI. Deletions cut 7 bases from V and 4 bases from J, with 20 bases between. The CDR3 is CASKQSGGGVYEQYV. The CDR3 nucleotides are TGTGCCAGCAAACAATCAGGGGGAGGTGTGTACGAGCAGTACGTC.

The count of this clone is one. The chain employs TRBV2 and TRBJ2-7; 10 nucleotides line up with TRBD1. Germline-derived CDR1 and CDR2 are SNHLY and FYNNEI. The CDR3 is 15 residues long. The V gene end was trimmed by 4 bases and the J gene end by 3 bases; junction bases not matched to a gene: 6. The CDR3 spells CASSGDRGKVYEQYV. As DNA, the CDR3 is TGTGCCAGCAGTGGGGACAGGGGAAAAGTCTACGAGCAGTACGTC.

The V and J genes are TRBV7-9 and TRBJ1-2; no reliable D call. The CDR3 length is 14 residues. Looked up from germline, CDR1 is SEHNR and CDR2 is FQNEAQ (reference sequence). Trimming left V 2 bases short and J 7 bases short, with 14 bases between. DNA of the CDR3: TGTGCCAGCAGCTTATTGACGGGGTCTAGTGGCTACACCTTC. Its translation is CASSLLTGSSGYTF.

The V and J genes are TRBV5-4 and TRBJ2-3; TRBD2 aligns across 14 bases. V was pared by 4 bases and J by 7 bases, with 5 bases of the junction left unmatched. Germline assignment: CDR1 SGHNT and CDR2 YYREEE (reference sequence). CDR3 length equals 15 residues. The chain's CDR3 is CASSPGTSGRHTQYF. CDR3 nucleotide sequence: TGTGCCAGCAGCCCGGGGACTAGCGGGAGACATACGCAGTATTTT.

V is TRBV11-2 and J is TRBJ2-3; TRBD2 aligns across 7 bases. The trim removed 5 bases at V and 11 bases at J, leaving 13 bases unmatched. The germline V gene has CDR1 SGHAT and CDR2 FQNNGV. This CDR3 region has 14 residues. CDR3 nucleotide sequence: TGTGCCAGCAGCCTGGGGCAGCCCTGGGAGGGGCAGTATTTT. Translation gives CASSLGQPWEGQYF.

In DNA, the CDR3 is TGTGCCAGCAGTTTATCACAGGGGGATGGATCCGGGGAGCTGTTTTTT. Translating gives CASSLSQGDGSGELFF. The chain combines TRBV27 with TRBJ2-2; TRBD1 aligns across 8 bases. The CDR3 has 16 residues. CDR1 MNHEY and CDR2 SMNVEV come from the germline V gene (reference sequence). V gave up 0 bases and J gave up 6 bases; unmatched junction bases: 6.

The chain carries TRBV4-1 and TRBJ1-6, with 8 bases identical to TRBD1. Trimming took 0 bases from V and 8 from J; bases not matched to a gene: 3. The V gene's germline CDR1 is MGHRA and CDR2 YSYEKL. The CDR3 has 15 amino acids. The CDR3 reads CASSQEQGVDSPLHF. For the CDR3, the DNA is TGCGCCAGCAGCCAAGAACAGGGGGTTGATTCACCCCTCCACTTT.

The rearrangement uses TRBV27 and TRBJ2-7; the match to TRBD2 covers 7 bases. CDR1 and CDR2 (germline): MNHEY, SMNVEV (reference sequence). Trimming removed 7 bases from V and 7 bases from J; junction bases left unmatched: 19. This CDR3 has 16 amino acids. The CDR3 region is CASTALAVGGPGEQYF. As DNA, the CDR3 is TGTGCCAGCACCGCGCTAGCGGTGGGAGGGCCAGGAGAGCAGTACTTC.

This sequence joins TRBV6-1 and TRBJ2-1, with D possibly TRBD1 on 5 matching bases. The CDR3 covers 14 residues. Deletions cut 3 bases from V and 3 bases from J, with 9 bases between. Germline loops: CDR1 MNHNS, CDR2 SASEGT. For the CDR3, the DNA is TGTGCCAGCAGTGAGGGCAGGGACTACAATGAGCAGTTCTTC. Amino acid sequence: CASSEGRDYNEQFF.

This chain links TRBV25-1 with TRBJ1-2, with D uncertain. The CDR3 spans 12 residues. The V end was cut by 10 bases, the J end by 4 bases, with 13 bases between. Per the germline V gene, CDR1 is MGHDK and CDR2 is SYGVNS. In DNA form, the CDR3 reads TGTGCCACCATGGACGGACTCTATGGCTACACCTTC. As protein: CATMDGLYGYTF.

The chain links TRBV18 to TRBJ1-1; 8 nucleotides match TRBD1. The CDR3 contains 13 residues. Per germline, CDR1 KGHSH and CDR2 LQKENI. V shed 3 bases, J shed 4 bases, and the junction held 1 base outside the gene matches. The CDR3 spells CASSPTGGTEAFF. The DNA for the CDR3 is TGTGCCAGCTCACCTACAGGGGGCACTGAAGCTTTCTTT.

V gene TRBV4-1 combines with J gene TRBJ2-7, with 7 bases that match TRBD2. CDR3 length: 15 residues. The germline CDR1 and CDR2 sequences are MGHRA and YSYEKL. Trimming took 5 bases from V and 1 from J; bases not matched to a gene: 8. The CDR3 bases are TGCGCCAGCAGCGGGGCGGGAGCCCAATCCTACGAGCAGTACTTC. Translating gives CASSGAGAQSYEQYF.

The sample holds one count of this clone. V and J are TRBV21-1 and TRBJ1-5; the DNA was not used to check the table's D call, TRBD1. TRBV21-1 is a documented pseudogene. The CDR3 consists of 17 residues. Here the CDR3 reads CASRKDLDRMGNQPQHF. Written as DNA, the CDR3 is TGTGCCAGCAGGAAAGATCTAGACAGGATGGGCAATCAGCCCCAGCATTTT.

This clone was seen only once. CDR3 loop: CASSFGLAGEGYEQYF. In nucleotides, the CDR3 is TGCGCCAGCAGCTTCGGTCTAGCGGGAGAAGGCTACGAGCAGTACTTC. The V gene is TRBV5-1, the J gene TRBJ2-7; 10 nucleotides match TRBD2. CDR3 length equals 16 residues. Germline V CDR1 and CDR2: SGHRS, YFSETQ. The trim removed 2 bases at V and 3 bases at J, leaving 8 bases unmatched. Filled out from reference TRBV5-1 and TRBJ2-7, the complete variable domain reads KAGVTQTPRYLIKTRGQQVTLSCSPISGHRSVSWYQQTPGQGLQFLFEYFSETQRNKGNFPGRFSGRQFSNSRSEMNVSTLELGDSALYLCASSFGLAGEGYEQYFGPGTRLTVT.

V usage is TRBV6-5 and J usage is TRBJ1-6; TRBD1 aligns across 9 bases. The V gene's germline CDR1 is MNHEY and CDR2 SVGAGI. CDR3 size: 15 residues. Losses at the gene ends were 0 bases for V and 10 bases for J; bases not matched to a gene: 4. CDR3 residues: CASSYSGTGTSPLHF. In DNA, the CDR3 is TGTGCCAGCAGTTACTCCGGGACAGGGACCTCACCCCTCCACTTT.

The genes are TRBV13 and TRBJ2-1; the D gene is possibly TRBD2 (5 bases). The V gene's germline CDR1 is PRHDT and CDR2 FYEKMQ (reference sequence). V lost 2 bases and J lost 4, with 12 bases in between. CDR3 length: 15 residues. The CDR3 is CASSLFGGTYNEQFF. CDR3 nucleotide sequence: TGTGCCAGCAGCTTATTTGGAGGCACATACAATGAGCAGTTCTTC.

The chain combines TRBV27 with TRBJ1-5, with a weak D call TRBD1 (6 bases). The CDR3 has 14 amino acids. CDR1 is MNHEY and CDR2 is SMNVEV in the germline V gene (reference sequence). Between the trimmed V and J ends, which lost 3 bases and 5 bases, there was a span of 11 bases. The CDR3 DNA follows: TGTGCCAGCAGTTTCTCAGGGGCAGATCAGCCCCAGCATTTT. It is translated as CASSFSGADQPQHF.

V and J are TRBV5-1 and TRBJ2-3; maybe TRBD2 (6 bases). The V gene's germline CDR1 is SGHRS and CDR2 YFSETQ. CDR3 length: 15 amino acids. Trimming pared 4 bases from V and 3 bases from J, leaving 15 bases between. The CDR3 sequence: CASSNWGDDTDTQYF. The CDR3 DNA sequence: TGCGCCAGCAGCAATTGGGGGGACGATACAGATACGCAGTATTTT.